The next 30 T cell receptor beta chains were all read from a single sample in a study of OX40 agonist ivuxolimab in advanced cancers. TCRdb's copy holds only in-frame clones and misses some; the assay was immunoSEQ multiplex PCR. The sample has just over 90,000 clones; around 90% are singletons. Material: CD4+ or CD8+ T cells sorted from blood, obtained in a trial of the OX40 agonist ivuxolimab. These receptors all come from an adult with an advanced solid tumor such as melanoma, head and neck, liver or kidney cancer.

The rearrangement links TRBV18 to TRBJ1-1; 7 bases agree with TRBD1. The CDR3 contains 17 residues. J was trimmed by 7 bases and V by 4 bases; bases with no gene match: 18. The germline V gene has CDR1 KGHSH and CDR2 LQKENI. The CDR3 spells CASSQSTGMGTSHEAFF. The CDR3 DNA sequence: TGTGCCAGCTCACAATCGACAGGGATGGGAACGTCTCATGAAGCTTTCTTT. Full variable domain (remainder filled in from reference TRBV18 and TRBJ1-1): NAGVMQNPRHLVRRRGQEARLRCSPMKGHSHVYWYRQLPEEGLKFMVYLQKENIIDESGMPKERFSAEFPKEGPSILRIQQVVRGDSAAYFCASSQSTGMGTSHEAFFGQGTRLTVV.

The chain carries TRBV6-5 and TRBJ2-1; 8 bases agree with TRBD1. The germline CDR1 and CDR2 sequences are MNHEY and SVGAGI. The length of the CDR3 is 15 residues. The V gene end was trimmed by 6 bases and the J gene end by 6 bases; junction bases not matched to a gene: 10. This CDR3 reads CASSRGPRSRNEQFF. For the CDR3, the DNA is TGTGCCAGCAGCAGGGGGCCGCGATCCCGCAATGAGCAGTTCTTC.

The V call is TRBV11-2, the J call TRBJ2-5, with 10 bases matching TRBD1. The CDR3 extends over 16 amino acids. Losses at the gene ends were 5 bases for V and 4 bases for J; bases not matched to a gene: 10. CDR1 and CDR2 (germline): SGHAT, FQNNGV. CDR3 sequence reads: CASSNDRGPEIETQYF. In DNA, the CDR3 is TGTGCCAGCAGCAATGACAGGGGGCCGGAGATAGAGACCCAGTACTTC.

The chain recombines TRBV5-6 with TRBJ1-2, with D hard to call. The CDR3 length is 13 residues. V was clipped by 2 bases and J by 2 bases, with 7 bases between them. Germline lookup yields CDR1 SGHDT and CDR2 YYEEEE. The chain's CDR3 is CASSFPMNYGYTF. The CDR3 DNA reads as TGTGCCAGCAGCTTTCCGATGAACTATGGCTACACCTTC. The whole variable domain, filled in from reference TRBV5-6 and TRBJ1-2, reads DAGVTQSPTHLIKTRGQQVTLRCSPKSGHDTVSWYQQALGQGPQFIFQYYEEEERQRGNFPDRFSGHQFPNYSSELNVNALLLGDSALYLCASSFPMNYGYTFGSGTRLTVV.

This clone was counted only a few times. CDR3 sequence reads: CASKFGGPGANVLTF. DNA of the CDR3: TGTGCCAGTAAGTTCGGGGGCCCCGGGGCCAACGTCCTGACTTTC. The V call is TRBV19, the J call TRBJ2-6, with D perhaps matching TRBD1 or TRBD2 (6 bases each). Germline values: CDR1 LNHDA, CDR2 SQIVND (reference sequence). Trimming stripped 7 bases from V and 4 bases from J, with 14 bases between. The CDR3 totals 15 residues. Full variable domain (outside the CDR3, taken from reference TRBV19 and TRBJ2-6): DGGITQSPKYLFRKEGQNVTLSCEQNLNHDAMYWYRQDPGQGLRLIYYSQIVNDFQKGDIAEGYSVSREKKESFPLTVTSAQKNPTAFYLCASKFGGPGANVLTFGAGSRLTVL.

V is TRBV15 and J is TRBJ2-7, with D uncertain. CDR1 and CDR2 (germline): LNHNV, YYDKDF (reference sequence). Trimming stripped 5 bases from V and 2 bases from J, with 10 bases between. The CDR3 consists of 13 residues. CDR3 loop: CATSPDRTYEQYF. CDR3 nucleotides: TGTGCCACCAGCCCCGATAGGACCTACGAGCAGTACTTC.

This clone was recorded once. The chain recombines TRBV5-4 with TRBJ2-3; 12 bases are shared with TRBD2. Per the germline V gene, CDR1 is SGHNT and CDR2 is YYREEE (reference sequence). This CDR3 is built from 16 residues. After removal of 5 bases from V and 2 bases from J, the junction contained 6 bases not matched to a gene. The CDR3 here is CASSFRLAGVTDTQYF. The CDR3 DNA reads TGTGCCAGCAGTTTCCGACTAGCGGGGGTCACAGATACGCAGTATTTT.

This clone appeared once. This chain joins TRBV6-1 and TRBJ2-7; the D is unclear. The CDR3 runs to 15 residues. Germline V gives CDR1 MNHNS, CDR2 SASEGT. Trimming removed 1 base from V and 3 bases from J, with 13 bases in between. The CDR3 here is CASSEGEVISYEQYF. The CDR3 region has the DNA TGTGCCAGCAGTGAAGGCGAGGTGATAAGCTACGAGCAGTACTTC.

The chain couples TRBV4-1 to TRBJ2-5, with 9 nucleotides matching TRBD2. V lost 0 bases, J lost 5 bases, and 10 bases stayed unmatched. Germline CDR1 is MGHRA and CDR2 is YSYEKL. CDR3 length equals 17 residues. The CDR3 DNA reads TGCGCCAGCAGCCAAGATCGGTGGCGGGAGGGTCCGGAGACCCAGTACTTC. This gives the protein CASSQDRWREGPETQYF.

V is TRBV28 and J is TRBJ2-5, with 7 bases fitting TRBD2. V was clipped by 11 bases and J by 2 bases; unmatched bases: 8. The germline gives CDR1 MDHEN, CDR2 SYDVKM. The length of the CDR3 is 13 residues. In DNA, the CDR3 is TGTGCCGGCCGTTCTAGCGGACAAGAGACCCAGTACTTC. Protein: CAGRSSGQETQYF.

This sequence joins TRBV7-9 and TRBJ1-4; D unresolved. Trimming removed 7 bases from V and 7 bases from J, with 13 bases in between. CDR3 length: 13 residues. The germline gives CDR1 SEHNR, CDR2 FQNEAQ (reference sequence). CDR3 bases: TGTGCCAGCATAGGGTCCTCCTCTGAAAAACTGTTTTTT. This codes for CASIGSSSEKLFF.

This clone showed up many times. The rearrangement uses TRBV10-3 and TRBJ1-1, with D hard to call. V lost 11 bases and J lost 1, with 8 bases in between. Germline CDR1 reads ENHRY; CDR2 reads SYGVKD. The CDR3 totals 11 residues. DNA for the CDR3: TGTGCCTCCCAGGAGAACACTGAAGCTTTCTTT. Its translation is CASQENTEAFF.

The chain combines TRBV5-1 with TRBJ2-5, with D possibly TRBD2 on 5 matching bases. The germline V gene has CDR1 SGHRS and CDR2 YFSETQ. Trimming removed 0 bases from V and 2 bases from J, with 5 bases in between. CDR3 length equals 13 residues. Here the CDR3 DNA reads TGCGCCAGCAGCTTGGGAGGGCAAGAGACCCAGTACTTC. Its translation is CASSLGGQETQYF.

CDR3: CASSPTVNTEAFF. As DNA, the CDR3 is TGTGCCAGCAGTCCGACGGTGAACACTGAAGCTTTCTTT. This chain connects TRBV27 to TRBJ1-1; D uncertain. CDR1 is MNHEY and CDR2 is SMNVEV in the germline V gene (reference sequence). The CDR3 length is 13 residues. Deletions cut 5 bases from V and 0 bases from J, with 7 bases between.

In nucleotides, the CDR3 is TGCGCCAGCAGCCAAGATGCGGCGGCGAACACCGGGGAGCTGTTTTTT. Protein product: CASSQDAAANTGELFF. The chain joins TRBV4-3 to TRBJ2-2, with unresolved D. Trimming stripped 0 bases from V and 0 bases from J, with 8 bases between. The germline CDR1 and CDR2 sequences are LGHNA and YSLEER. The CDR3 runs 16 residues.

The chain recombines TRBV5-1 with TRBJ2-7; D possibly uses TRBD1 or TRBD2 (5 bases each). This CDR3 has 15 amino acids. From germline, CDR1 is SGHRS and CDR2 YFSETQ. Trimming shortened V by 0 bases and J by 5 bases, and 15 bases separated the two germline ends. CDR3 sequence reads: CASSLDSGAGDEQYF. CDR3 in DNA: TGCGCCAGCAGCTTGGATTCCGGGGCTGGTGACGAGCAGTACTTC.

This chain joins TRBV29-1 and TRBJ2-5; D ambiguous. Germline V gene sequence: CDR1 SQVTM, CDR2 ANQGSEA. Trimming pared 5 bases from V and 3 bases from J, leaving 13 bases between. The CDR3 contains 13 residues. The CDR3 region is CSVRETAEETQYF. DNA of the CDR3: TGCAGCGTTAGGGAAACGGCCGAAGAGACCCAGTACTTC.

The chain links TRBV2 to TRBJ2-7; TRBD1 is a possible D gene (5 bases). Germline loops: CDR1 SNHLY, CDR2 FYNNEI. Trimming left V 8 bases short and J 3 bases short, with 17 bases between. This CDR3 contains 14 residues. The CDR3 region is CASGTKDRIYEQYF. The DNA of the CDR3 is TGTGCCAGCGGTACTAAAGACAGAATCTACGAGCAGTACTTC.

The chain combines TRBV28 with TRBJ2-7; unclear D gene. V lost 3 bases, J lost 1 base, and 4 bases lay in between. The V gene's germline CDR1 is MDHEN and CDR2 SYDVKM. The CDR3 is 12 residues long. CDR3 amino acids: CASSFRSYEQYF. Here the CDR3 DNA reads TGTGCCAGCAGTTTCCGATCCTACGAGCAGTACTTC.

CDR3 region: CASGLGQPNYGYTF. The CDR3 nucleotides read TGTGCCAGCGGCCTGGGTCAGCCTAACTATGGCTACACCTTC. The gene calls are TRBV6-5 and TRBJ1-2; D is unresolved. This CDR3 has 14 amino acids. V shed 8 bases and J shed 0 bases, with 13 bases lying between them. Germline V gene sequence: CDR1 MNHEY, CDR2 SVGAGI.

Note on this clone: The junction differs from germline at one of its ends, possibly a read error. The chain combines TRBV6-5 with TRBJ2-7, with 9 bases that match TRBD2. The length of the CDR3 is 14 residues. Germline lookup yields CDR1 MNHEY and CDR2 SVGAGI. The CDR3 loop reads CASRQAGGTYGQYF. For the CDR3, the DNA is TGTGCCAGCAGACAAGCGGGAGGCACCTACGGGCAGTACTTC.

The gene calls are TRBV14 and TRBJ2-3; TRBD2 matches 8 bases. The length of the CDR3 is 13 residues. V lost 6 bases to trimming and J lost 5 bases; unmatched junction nucleotides: 4. Germline lookup yields CDR1 SGHDN and CDR2 FVKESK. Written as DNA, the CDR3 is TGTGCCAGCAGACCCAGCGGGGGAGATACGCAGTATTTT. Translation: CASRPSGGDTQYF.

J is TRBJ1-2 and V is TRBV7-2; D possibly corresponds to TRBD1 (6 bases). CDR3 size: 14 residues. The V and J ends lost 1 base and 4 bases respectively, with 10 bases between them. Germline lookup yields CDR1 SGHTA and CDR2 FQGNSA. CDR3 protein: CASSLGQDFYGYTF. In nucleotides, the CDR3 is TGTGCCAGCAGCTTAGGACAGGATTTCTATGGCTACACCTTC.

The rearrangement joins TRBV19 to TRBJ2-1, with D perhaps TRBD2 (6 bases). The CDR3 runs to 12 residues. Between the trimmed V and J ends, which lost 7 bases and 4 bases, there was a span of 8 bases. Germline CDR1 reads LNHDA; CDR2 reads SQIVND (reference sequence). CDR3 in amino acids: CASTAGYNEQFF. CDR3 in DNA: TGTGCCAGTACGGCGGGGTACAATGAGCAGTTCTTC.

This clone was detected once. The rearrangement uses TRBV7-6 and TRBJ2-7; D possibly corresponds to TRBD1 (5 bases). The CDR3 has 13 amino acids. Germline CDR1 reads SGHVS; CDR2 reads FNYEAQ. Trimming removed 5 bases from V and 3 bases from J, with 11 bases in between. The CDR3 DNA is TGTGCCAGCAGCGCCACAGGACGCTACGAGCAGTACTTC. Residues: CASSATGRYEQYF. Full variable domain (outside the CDR3, taken from reference TRBV7-6 and TRBJ2-7): GAGVSQSPRYKVTKRGQDVALRCDPISGHVSLYWYRQALGQGPEFLTYFNYEAQQDKSGLPNDRFSAERPEGSISTLTIQRTEQRDSAMYRCASSATGRYEQYFGPGTRLTVT.

V usage is TRBV6-4 and J usage is TRBJ2-1; possible D gene TRBD2, 5 bases. V was cut by 0 bases and J by 2 bases, with 11 bases left in between. Per the germline V gene, CDR1 is MRHNA and CDR2 is SNTAGT. The CDR3 has 16 residues. CDR3: CASSDSVGEAYNEQFF. The CDR3, as DNA: TGTGCCAGCAGTGACTCGGTGGGAGAGGCCTACAATGAGCAGTTCTTC.

This clone was observed once. The V call is TRBV18, the J call TRBJ1-5; no reliable D call. The CDR3 consists of 15 residues. Trimming stripped 3 bases from V and 7 bases from J, with 16 bases between. Germline loops: CDR1 KGHSH, CDR2 LQKENI. The CDR3 loop reads CASSPNRGGGQPQHF. The CDR3 bases are TGTGCCAGCTCACCGAATCGGGGAGGAGGACAGCCCCAGCATTTT.

The chain uses TRBV6-1 and TRBJ1-2; no firm D call. CDR1 is MNHNS and CDR2 is SASEGT in the germline V gene. The CDR3 extends over 12 amino acids. With 6 bases removed from V and 7 bases from J, the gap between germline ends came to 12 bases. The CDR3 loop reads CASSNGGIGYTF. The CDR3 region has the DNA TGTGCCAGCAGCAACGGCGGGATTGGCTACACCTTC.

J is TRBJ2-5 and V is TRBV19; D may be TRBD1 or TRBD2 (6 bases each). CDR1 is LNHDA and CDR2 is SQIVND in the germline V gene (reference sequence). Trimming took off 7 bases at V and 5 bases at J, with 20 bases between the two ends. The CDR3 is made up of 15 amino acids. CDR3 bases: TGTGCCAGTAACTCAGCAAGGGGGGCCGGGGAGACCCAGTACTTC. It is translated as CASNSARGAGETQYF.

This CDR3 is CASTLGLAGGTGFF. The CDR3 DNA follows: TGTGCCAGCACCCTCGGACTAGCGGGAGGTACGGGGTTCTTC. The chain joins TRBV5-5 to TRBJ2-1; 14 bases are shared with TRBD2. CDR3 length: 14 residues. Germline CDR1 and CDR2: SGHKS and YYEKEE (reference sequence). J was trimmed by 15 bases and V by 6 bases; bases with no gene match: 11.